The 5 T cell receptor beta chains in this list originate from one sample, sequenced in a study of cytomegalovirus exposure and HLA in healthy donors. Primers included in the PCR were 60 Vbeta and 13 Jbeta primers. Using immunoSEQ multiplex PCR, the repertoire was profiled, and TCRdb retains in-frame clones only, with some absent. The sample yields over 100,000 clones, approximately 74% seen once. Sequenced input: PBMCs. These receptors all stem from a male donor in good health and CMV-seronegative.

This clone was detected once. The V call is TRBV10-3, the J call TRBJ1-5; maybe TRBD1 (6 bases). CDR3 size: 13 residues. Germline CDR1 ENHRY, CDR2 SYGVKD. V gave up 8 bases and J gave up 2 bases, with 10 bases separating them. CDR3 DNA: TGTGCCATCGCAGGGGACGGCAATCAGCCCCAGCATTTT. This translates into CAIAGDGNQPQHF.

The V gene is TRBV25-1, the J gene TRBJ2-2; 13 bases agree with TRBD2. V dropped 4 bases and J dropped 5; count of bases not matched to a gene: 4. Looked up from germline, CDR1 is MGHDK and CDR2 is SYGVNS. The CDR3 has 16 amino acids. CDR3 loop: CASSGLAGGLTGELFF. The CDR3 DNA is TGTGCCAGCAGTGGACTAGCGGGGGGCCTTACCGGGGAGCTGTTTTTT.

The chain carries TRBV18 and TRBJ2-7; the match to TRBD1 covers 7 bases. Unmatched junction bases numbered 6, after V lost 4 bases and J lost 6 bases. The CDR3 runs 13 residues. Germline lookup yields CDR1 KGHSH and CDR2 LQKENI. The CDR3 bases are TGTGCCAGCTCACTGGGAAGGGACAGCGAGCAGTACTTC. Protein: CASSLGRDSEQYF.

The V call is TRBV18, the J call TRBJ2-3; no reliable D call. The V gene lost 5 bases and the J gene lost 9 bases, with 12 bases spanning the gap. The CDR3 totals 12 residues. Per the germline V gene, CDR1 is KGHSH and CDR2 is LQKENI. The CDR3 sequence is CASSSPDGTQYF. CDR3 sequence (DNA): TGTGCCAGCTCATCCCCCGACGGGACGCAGTATTTT.

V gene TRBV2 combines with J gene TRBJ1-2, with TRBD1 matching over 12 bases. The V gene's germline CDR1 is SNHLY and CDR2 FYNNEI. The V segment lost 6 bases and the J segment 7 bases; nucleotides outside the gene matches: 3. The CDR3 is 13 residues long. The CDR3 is CASRGQGASGYTF. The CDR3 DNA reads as TGTGCCAGCAGGGGACAGGGGGCGAGTGGCTACACCTTC.